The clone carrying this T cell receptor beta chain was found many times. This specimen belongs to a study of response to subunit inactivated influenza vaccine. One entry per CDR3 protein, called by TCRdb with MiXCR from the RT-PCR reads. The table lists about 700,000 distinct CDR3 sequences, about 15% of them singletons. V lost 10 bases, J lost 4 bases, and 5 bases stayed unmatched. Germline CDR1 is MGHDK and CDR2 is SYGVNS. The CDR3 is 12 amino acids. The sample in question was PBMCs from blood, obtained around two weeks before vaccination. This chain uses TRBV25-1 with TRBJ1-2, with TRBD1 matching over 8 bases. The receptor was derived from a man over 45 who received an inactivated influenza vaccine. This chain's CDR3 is CATIGQGYGYTF. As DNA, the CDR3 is TGTGCCACCATCGGACAGGGCTATGGCTACACCTTC.